This T cell receptor (beta chain) was profiled in a study of graft-versus-host responses after intestinal transplantation. V lost 5 bases and J lost 4; bases outside the gene matches: 2. The CDR3 is made up of 13 amino acids. Germline values: CDR1 MNHEY, CDR2 SMNVEV (reference sequence). Profiling relied on immunoSEQ multiplex PCR, and the TCRdb table lists in-frame clones only, not all of them. The sample has 74,000 or so clones, around 93% seen once. This specimen consisted of PBMCs, obtained 98 days after intestinal transplantation. The sequence came from a human patient who received an intestinal transplant, so some T cells may come from the graft donor. The V call is TRBV27, the J call TRBJ1-2, with TRBD1 matching 9 bases. The CDR3 sequence is CASSPTGGYGYTF. The CDR3 nucleotides are TGTGCCAGCAGTCCGACAGGGGGCTATGGCTACACCTTC.